These 2 T cell receptor beta chains were sequenced from one sample in a study of OX40 agonist ivuxolimab in advanced cancers. Only in-frame clones appear in the TCRdb table, and some are missing; sequencing was by immunoSEQ multiplex PCR. The sample includes about 35,000 clones, 80% to 95% of them seen just once. The specimen comprised CD4+ or CD8+ T cells sorted from blood, sampled in a trial of the OX40 agonist ivuxolimab. The receptors were sampled from an adult with an advanced solid tumor such as melanoma, head and neck, liver or kidney cancer.

The chain employs TRBV10-2 and TRBJ2-2; the D is unclear. The CDR3 has 17 residues. CDR1 is WSHSY, CDR2 SAAADI, per germline. V lost 6 bases and J lost 3, with 20 bases in between. CDR3 sequence reads: CASSLDGDSLYTGELFF. Written as DNA, the CDR3 is TGCGCCAGCAGCCTCGATGGAGATTCCCTCTACACCGGGGAGCTGTTTTTT.

The rearrangement joins TRBV10-1 to TRBJ1-2; unclear D gene. The CDR3 has 16 residues. V was trimmed by 3 bases and J by 8 bases, leaving 22 bases between them. Germline CDR1 is WNHNN and CDR2 is SYGVQD (reference sequence). Here the CDR3 reads CASSEIRHSLLTGYTF. The CDR3 DNA reads TGCGCCAGCAGTGAAATAAGACATTCCCTGCTCACGGGCTACACCTTC.